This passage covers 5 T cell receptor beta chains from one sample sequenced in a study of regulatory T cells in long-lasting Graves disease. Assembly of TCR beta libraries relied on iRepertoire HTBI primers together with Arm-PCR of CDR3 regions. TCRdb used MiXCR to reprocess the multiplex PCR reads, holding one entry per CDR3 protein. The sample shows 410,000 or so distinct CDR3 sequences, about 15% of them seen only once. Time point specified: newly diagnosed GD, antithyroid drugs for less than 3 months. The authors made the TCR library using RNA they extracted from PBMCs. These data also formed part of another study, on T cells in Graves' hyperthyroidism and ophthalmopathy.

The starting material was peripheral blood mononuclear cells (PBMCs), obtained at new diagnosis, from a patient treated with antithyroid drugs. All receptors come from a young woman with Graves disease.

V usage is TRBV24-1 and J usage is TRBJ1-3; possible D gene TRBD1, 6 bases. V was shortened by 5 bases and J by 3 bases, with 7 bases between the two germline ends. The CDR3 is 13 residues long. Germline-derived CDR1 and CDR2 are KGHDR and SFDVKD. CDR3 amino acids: CATSGTDGNTIYF. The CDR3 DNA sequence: TGTGCCACCAGTGGGACAGATGGAAACACCATATATTTT.

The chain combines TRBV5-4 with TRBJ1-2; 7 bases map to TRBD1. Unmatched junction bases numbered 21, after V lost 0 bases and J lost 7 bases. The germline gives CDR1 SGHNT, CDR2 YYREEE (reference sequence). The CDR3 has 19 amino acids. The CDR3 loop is CASSLGLGVLQGTDFGYTF. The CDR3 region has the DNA TGTGCCAGCAGCTTGGGTCTTGGGGTCCTTCAAGGGACAGATTTTGGCTACACCTTC.

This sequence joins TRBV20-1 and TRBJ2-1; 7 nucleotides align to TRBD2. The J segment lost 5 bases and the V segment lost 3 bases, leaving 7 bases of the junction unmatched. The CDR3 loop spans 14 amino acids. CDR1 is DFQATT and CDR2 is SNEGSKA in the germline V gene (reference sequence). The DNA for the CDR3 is TGCAGTGCTAGTCCCCGGGAGGTCAACAATGAGCAGTTCTTC. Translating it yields CSASPREVNNEQFF.

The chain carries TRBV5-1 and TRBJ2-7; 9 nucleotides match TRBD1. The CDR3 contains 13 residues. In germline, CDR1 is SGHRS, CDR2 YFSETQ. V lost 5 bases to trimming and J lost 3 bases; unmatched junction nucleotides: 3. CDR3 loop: CASSSDRGYEQYF. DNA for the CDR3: TGCGCCAGCAGTTCGGACAGGGGCTACGAGCAGTACTTC.

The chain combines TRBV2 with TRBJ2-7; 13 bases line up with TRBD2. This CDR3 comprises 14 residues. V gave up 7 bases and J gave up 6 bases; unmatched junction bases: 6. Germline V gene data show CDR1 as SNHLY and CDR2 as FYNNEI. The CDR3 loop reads CASTGLAGVGEQYF. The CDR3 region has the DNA TGTGCCAGCACCGGACTAGCGGGAGTGGGCGAGCAGTACTTC. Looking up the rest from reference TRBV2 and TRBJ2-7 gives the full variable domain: EPEVTQTPSHQVTQMGQEVILRCVPISNHLYFYWYRQILGQKVEFLVSFYNNEISEKSEIFDDQFSVERPDGSNFTLKIRSTKLEDSAMYFCASTGLAGVGEQYFGPGTRLTVT.